The next 4 T cell receptor beta chains were all read from a single sample in a study of CD8+CD57+ T cells in acquired aplastic anemia. Genomic DNA was employed as the template in profiling TCR beta VDJ and CDR3. TCRdb reprocessed the reads via MiXCR and lists one record per CDR3 protein. The profile covers about 160,000 distinct CDR3 sequences, with 40% to 50% appearing a single time and under 35% taken by the ten largest. CD8+CD57+ cell expansion, shown by flow cytometry, had occurred in the patients selected for sequencing. Material for sequencing was sorted CD4+, CD8+, or CD8+CD57+ T cells (not recorded which) from PBMCs. The receptors originated from a human donor with aplastic anemia.

In its sample, this clonotype was seen many times. The chain recombines TRBV19 with TRBJ2-5; the D is unclear. The CDR3 loop spans 13 amino acids. The germline V gene encodes CDR1 LNHDA and CDR2 SQIVND (reference sequence). V dropped 3 bases and J dropped 3 bases, with 8 bases sitting between them. CDR3 sequence (DNA): TGTGCCAGTAGTATTTATGGAGAAGAGACCCAGTACTTC. Protein: CASSIYGEETQYF.

The genes are TRBV5-1 and TRBJ1-6; no clear D. Germline loops: CDR1 SGHRS, CDR2 YFSETQ. The CDR3 contains 14 residues. V was cut by 0 bases and J by 2 bases, with 3 bases left in between. CDR3 DNA sequence: TGCGCCAGCAGCTTGGAGGCCTATAATTCACCCCTCCACTTT. It codes for CASSLEAYNSPLHF.

Written as DNA, the CDR3 is TGCAGTGCTGGCCAGTTCCCGGGACAGTCCTACGAGCAGTACTTC. This codes for CSAGQFPGQSYEQYF. The rearrangement links TRBV20-1 to TRBJ2-7; 7 bases match TRBD1. CDR1 and CDR2 from the germline V gene are DFQATT and SNEGSKA (reference sequence). CDR3 length equals 15 residues. The J segment lost 1 base and the V segment lost 5 bases, leaving 11 bases of the junction unmatched.

This clonotype was found many times. The rearrangement joins TRBV19 to TRBJ2-7, with TRBD2 matching 10 bases. The CDR3 is 14 residues long. Unmatched junction bases numbered 5, after V lost 6 bases and J lost 3 bases. The germline CDR1 and CDR2 sequences are LNHDA and SQIVND (reference sequence). Here the CDR3 reads CASSLASGSYEQYF. CDR3 DNA: TGTGCCAGTAGCCTCGCTAGCGGGAGCTACGAGCAGTACTTC.